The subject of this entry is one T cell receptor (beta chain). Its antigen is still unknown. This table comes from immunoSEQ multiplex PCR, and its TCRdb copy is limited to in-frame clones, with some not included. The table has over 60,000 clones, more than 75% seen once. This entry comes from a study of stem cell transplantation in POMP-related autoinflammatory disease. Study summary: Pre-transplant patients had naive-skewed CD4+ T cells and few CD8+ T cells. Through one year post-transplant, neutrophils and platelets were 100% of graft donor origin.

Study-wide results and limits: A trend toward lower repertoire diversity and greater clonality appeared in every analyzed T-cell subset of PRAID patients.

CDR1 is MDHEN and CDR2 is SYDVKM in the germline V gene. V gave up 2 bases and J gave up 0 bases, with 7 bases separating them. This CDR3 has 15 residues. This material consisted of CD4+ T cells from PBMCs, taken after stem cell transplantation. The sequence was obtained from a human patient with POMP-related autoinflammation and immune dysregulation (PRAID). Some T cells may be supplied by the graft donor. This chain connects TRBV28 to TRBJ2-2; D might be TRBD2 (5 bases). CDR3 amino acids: CASSLDYPNTGELFF. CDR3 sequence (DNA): TGTGCCAGCAGTTTAGACTACCCGAACACCGGGGAGCTGTTTTTT. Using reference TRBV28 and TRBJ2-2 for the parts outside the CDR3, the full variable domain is DVKVTQSSRYLVKRTGEKVFLECVQDMDHENMFWYRQDPGLGLRLIYFSYDVKMKEKGDIPEGYSVSREKKERFSLILESASTNQTSMYLCASSLDYPNTGELFFGEGSRLTVL.